The present TCR beta chain was sequenced within a study of post-analysis software for immune sequencing data. This clonotype has more than one count but fewer than ten. Its target is not known. Unique molecular identifiers were carried by the TCR beta cDNA libraries. TCRdb ran MiXCR on the PCR reads and lists one entry per CDR3 protein. The sample lists about 770,000 distinct CDR3 sequences; 35% to 55% were seen once. Findings and limits, study-wide: For normalized Chao1 diversity, multiple sclerosis patients scored significantly lower than controls did.

The specimen sequenced was blood. The TCR was taken from a girl between 10 and 17 years old with multiple sclerosis.

The CDR3 sequence is CASSPEGVSAERDEQFF. The CDR3 region has the DNA TGTGCCAGCAGCCCAGAGGGGGTTTCGGCCGAGCGGGATGAGCAGTTCTTC. The chain employs TRBV7-2 and TRBJ2-1; either TRBD1 or TRBD2 may fit D (6 bases each). Trimming pared 5 bases from V and 8 bases from J, leaving 25 bases between. In germline, CDR1 is SGHTA, CDR2 FQGNSA. The CDR3 has 17 residues.